Following are 8 T cell receptor beta chains from one sample sequenced in a study of cytomegalovirus exposure and HLA in healthy donors. The PCR was carried out with 60 Vbeta primers and 13 Jbeta primers. Profiled with immunoSEQ multiplex PCR; TCRdb holds only in-frame clones, not every one. The sample table sets out roughly 73,000 clones. Specimen: PBMCs. Receptor source: a female donor in good health and CMV-seropositive.

This chain connects TRBV6-1 to TRBJ1-2; no reliable D call. The germline gives CDR1 MNHNS, CDR2 SASEGT. V was pared by 9 bases and J by 4 bases, with 9 bases between. The CDR3 contains 11 residues. CDR3 region: CASSQFYGYTF. The CDR3 region has the DNA TGTGCCAGTTCGCAGTTCTATGGCTACACCTTC.

The chain carries TRBV5-6 and TRBJ1-1, with a possible D match to TRBD1 (5 bases). The V end was cut by 1 base, the J end by 4 bases, with 11 bases between. CDR1 and CDR2 from the germline V gene are SGHDT and YYEEEE. CDR3 length: 14 residues. Written as DNA, the CDR3 is TGTGCCAGCAGCTTGAGGAGGGGACGCACTGAAGCTTTCTTT. Translation gives CASSLRRGRTEAFF.

The chain couples TRBV7-2 to TRBJ2-5, with 12 bases lining up with TRBD1. After removal of 1 base from V and 6 bases from J, the junction contained 6 bases not matched to a gene. Germline V CDR1 and CDR2: SGHTA, FQGNSA. The CDR3 consists of 16 residues. The DNA of the CDR3 is TGTGCCAGCAGCTTAGAGGGACAGGGGGCGGGAAAGACCCAGTACTTC. It yields the protein CASSLEGQGAGKTQYF.

The chain uses TRBV29-1 and TRBJ1-1; TRBD1 matches 7 bases. The CDR3 consists of 16 residues. Germline loops: CDR1 SQVTM, CDR2 ANQGSEA. V was pared by 5 bases and J by 5 bases, with 17 bases of the junction left unmatched. CDR3 in DNA: TGCAGCGTTTGGGGAGACAGGGACCTAATGAGGACTGAAGCTTTCTTT. Translated: CSVWGDRDLMRTEAFF.

Details on this clone: Other nucleotide sequences in the sample specify the same CDR3. The genes are TRBV28 and TRBJ2-7, with 10 bases matching TRBD1. Germline V gene lookup returns CDR1 MDHEN and CDR2 SYDVKM. Unmatched junction bases numbered 12, after V lost 5 bases and J lost 2 bases. This CDR3 region has 17 residues. The CDR3 sequence is CASSPLIRGTGAYEQYF. The CDR3 DNA reads TGTGCCAGCAGTCCCCTTATACGGGGGACAGGGGCCTACGAGCAGTACTTC.

This rearrangement joins TRBV25-1 to TRBJ2-1; 10 nucleotides align to TRBD2. The length of the CDR3 is 18 residues. The germline CDR1 and CDR2 sequences are MGHDK and SYGVNS. With 1 base clipped from V and 0 bases from J, the junction kept 6 bases outside the gene matches. Here the CDR3 DNA reads TGTGCCAGCAGTGAATCACCCCCTAGCGGGGGCTCCTACAATGAGCAGTTCTTC. Translating gives CASSESPPSGGSYNEQFF.

Comment on this clone: One junction end disagrees with the germline gene, perhaps due to a read error. The chain employs TRBV4-3 and TRBJ2-1; D ambiguous. This CDR3 has 15 amino acids. CDR1 and CDR2 (germline): LGHNA, YSLEER. The CDR3 region is CASSRLGEGYNKQFF. CDR3 coding DNA: TGCGCCAGCAGCCGCCTTGGAGAAGGCTACAATAAGCAGTTCTTC.

The rearrangement joins TRBV15 to TRBJ1-5, with 9 bases that match TRBD1. The V segment lost 5 bases and the J segment 6 bases; nucleotides outside the gene matches: 8. This CDR3 region has 15 residues. The germline V gene has CDR1 LNHNV and CDR2 YYDKDF (reference sequence). CDR3: CATSGGQGRFQPQHF. The CDR3 DNA sequence: TGTGCCACCAGCGGCGGACAGGGGAGGTTTCAGCCCCAGCATTTT.